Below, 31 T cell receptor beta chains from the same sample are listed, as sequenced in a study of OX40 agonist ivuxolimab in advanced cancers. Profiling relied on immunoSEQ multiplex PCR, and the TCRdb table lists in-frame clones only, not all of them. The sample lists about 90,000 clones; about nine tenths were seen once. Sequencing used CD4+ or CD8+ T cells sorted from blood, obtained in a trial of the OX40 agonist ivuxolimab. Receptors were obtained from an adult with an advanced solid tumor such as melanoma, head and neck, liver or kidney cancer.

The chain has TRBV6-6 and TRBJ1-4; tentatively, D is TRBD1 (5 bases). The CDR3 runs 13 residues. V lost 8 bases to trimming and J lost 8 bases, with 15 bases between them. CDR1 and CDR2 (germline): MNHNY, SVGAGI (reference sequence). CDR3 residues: CASRGTKGEKLFF. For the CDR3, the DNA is TGTGCCAGCCGGGGGACCAAGGGAGAAAAACTGTTTTTT.

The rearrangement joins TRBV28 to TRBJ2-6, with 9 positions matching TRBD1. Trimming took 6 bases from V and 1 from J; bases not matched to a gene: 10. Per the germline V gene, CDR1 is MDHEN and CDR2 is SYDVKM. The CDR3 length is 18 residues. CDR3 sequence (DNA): TGTGCCAGCAGACCTATGCAGGGACAGGGATCTGGGGCCAACGTCCTGACTTTC. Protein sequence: CASRPMQGQGSGANVLTF. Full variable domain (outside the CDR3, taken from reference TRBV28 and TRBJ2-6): DVKVTQSSRYLVKRTGEKVFLECVQDMDHENMFWYRQDPGLGLRLIYFSYDVKMKEKGDIPEGYSVSREKKERFSLILESASTNQTSMYLCASRPMQGQGSGANVLTFGAGSRLTVL.

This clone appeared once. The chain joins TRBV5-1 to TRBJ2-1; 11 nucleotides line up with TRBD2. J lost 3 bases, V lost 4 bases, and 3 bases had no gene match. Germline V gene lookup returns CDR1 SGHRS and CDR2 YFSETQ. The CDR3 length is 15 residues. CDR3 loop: CASSLLAGDYNEQFF. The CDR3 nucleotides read TGCGCCAGCAGCCTACTAGCGGGAGACTACAATGAGCAGTTCTTC.

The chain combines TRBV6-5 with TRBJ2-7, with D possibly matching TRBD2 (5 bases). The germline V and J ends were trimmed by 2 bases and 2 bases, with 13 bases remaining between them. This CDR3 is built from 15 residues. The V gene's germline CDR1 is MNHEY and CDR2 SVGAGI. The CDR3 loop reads CASSYAAGAPYEQYF. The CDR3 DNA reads TGTGCCAGCAGTTACGCGGCGGGCGCTCCCTACGAGCAGTACTTC.

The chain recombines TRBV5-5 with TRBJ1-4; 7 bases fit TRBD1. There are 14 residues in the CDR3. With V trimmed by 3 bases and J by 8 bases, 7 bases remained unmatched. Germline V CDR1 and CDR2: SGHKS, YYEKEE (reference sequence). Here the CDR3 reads CASSSYRGREKLFF. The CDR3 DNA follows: TGTGCCAGCAGCTCTTACAGGGGTCGGGAAAAACTGTTTTTT.

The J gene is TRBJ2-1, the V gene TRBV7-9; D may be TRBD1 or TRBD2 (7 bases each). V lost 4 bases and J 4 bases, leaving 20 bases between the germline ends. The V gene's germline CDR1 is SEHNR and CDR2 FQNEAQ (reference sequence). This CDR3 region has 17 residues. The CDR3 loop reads CASSSLQGRGLYNEQFF. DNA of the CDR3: TGTGCCAGCAGCTCTTTACAGGGGAGGGGGTTGTACAATGAGCAGTTCTTC.

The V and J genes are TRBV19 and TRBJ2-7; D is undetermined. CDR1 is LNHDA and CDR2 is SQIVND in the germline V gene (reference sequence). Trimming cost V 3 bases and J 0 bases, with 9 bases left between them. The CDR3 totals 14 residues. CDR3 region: CASSIGRPSYEQYF. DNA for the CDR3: TGTGCCAGTAGTATCGGCAGGCCCTCCTACGAGCAGTACTTC. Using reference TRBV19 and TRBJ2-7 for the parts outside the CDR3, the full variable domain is DGGITQSPKYLFRKEGQNVTLSCEQNLNHDAMYWYRQDPGQGLRLIYYSQIVNDFQKGDIAEGYSVSREKKESFPLTVTSAQKNPTAFYLCASSIGRPSYEQYFGPGTRLTVT.

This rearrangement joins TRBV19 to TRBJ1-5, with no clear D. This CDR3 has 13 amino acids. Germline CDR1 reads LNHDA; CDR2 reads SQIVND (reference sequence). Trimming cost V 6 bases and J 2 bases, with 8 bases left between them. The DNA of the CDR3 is TGTGCCAGTAGCTTGCGGGGCAATCAGCCCCAGCATTTT. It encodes CASSLRGNQPQHF.

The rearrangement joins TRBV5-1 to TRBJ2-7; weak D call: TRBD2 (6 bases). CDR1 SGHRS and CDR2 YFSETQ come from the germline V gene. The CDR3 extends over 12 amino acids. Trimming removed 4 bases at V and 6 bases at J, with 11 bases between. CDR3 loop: CASSPTSSEQYF. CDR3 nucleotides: TGCGCCAGCAGCCCTACTAGCTCCGAGCAGTACTTC.

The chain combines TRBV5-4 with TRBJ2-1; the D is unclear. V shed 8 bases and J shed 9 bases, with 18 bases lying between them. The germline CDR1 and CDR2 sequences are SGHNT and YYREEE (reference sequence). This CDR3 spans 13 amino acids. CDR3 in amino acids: CASAKIDFGEQFF. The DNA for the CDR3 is TGTGCCAGTGCGAAGATTGACTTCGGTGAGCAGTTCTTC.

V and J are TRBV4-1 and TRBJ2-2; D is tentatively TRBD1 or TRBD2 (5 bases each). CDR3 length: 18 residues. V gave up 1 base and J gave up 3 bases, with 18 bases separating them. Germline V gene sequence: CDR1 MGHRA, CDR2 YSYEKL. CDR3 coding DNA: TGCGCCAGCAGCCAAGCCCGGGACCTAAATACATACACCGGGGAGCTGTTTTTT. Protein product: CASSQARDLNTYTGELFF.

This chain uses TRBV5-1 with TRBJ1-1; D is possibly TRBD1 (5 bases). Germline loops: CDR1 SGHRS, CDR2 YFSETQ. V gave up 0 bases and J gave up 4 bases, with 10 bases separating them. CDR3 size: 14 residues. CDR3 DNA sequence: TGCGCCAGCAGCTTGGGGGGGATGGCCACTGAAGCTTTCTTT. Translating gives CASSLGGMATEAFF.

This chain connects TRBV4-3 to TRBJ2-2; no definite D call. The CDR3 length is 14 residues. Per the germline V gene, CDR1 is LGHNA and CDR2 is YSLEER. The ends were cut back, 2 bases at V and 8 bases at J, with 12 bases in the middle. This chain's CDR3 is CASSQQSNVGELFF. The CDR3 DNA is TGCGCCAGCAGCCAACAGAGCAATGTAGGGGAGCTGTTTTTT.

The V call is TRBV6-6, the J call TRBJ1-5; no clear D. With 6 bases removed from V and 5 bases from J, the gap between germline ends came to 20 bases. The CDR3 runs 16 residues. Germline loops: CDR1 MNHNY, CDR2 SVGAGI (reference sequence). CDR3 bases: TGTGCCAGCAGGTCGGTGAGGGTCAGAGGAGATCAGCCCCAGCATTTT. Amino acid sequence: CASRSVRVRGDQPQHF.

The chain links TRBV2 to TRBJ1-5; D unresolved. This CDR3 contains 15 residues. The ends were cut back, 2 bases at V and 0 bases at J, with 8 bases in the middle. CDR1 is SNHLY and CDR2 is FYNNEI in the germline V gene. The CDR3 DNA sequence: TGTGCCAGCAGTGAATCCGGGAATAGCAATCAGCCCCAGCATTTT. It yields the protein CASSESGNSNQPQHF.

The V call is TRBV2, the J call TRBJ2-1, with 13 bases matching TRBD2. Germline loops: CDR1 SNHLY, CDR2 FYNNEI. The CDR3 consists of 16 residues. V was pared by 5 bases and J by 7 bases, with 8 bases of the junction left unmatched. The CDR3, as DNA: TGTGCCAGCAGTCATCGGACTAGCGGGAGTAAGAATGAGCAGTTCTTC. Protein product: CASSHRTSGSKNEQFF.

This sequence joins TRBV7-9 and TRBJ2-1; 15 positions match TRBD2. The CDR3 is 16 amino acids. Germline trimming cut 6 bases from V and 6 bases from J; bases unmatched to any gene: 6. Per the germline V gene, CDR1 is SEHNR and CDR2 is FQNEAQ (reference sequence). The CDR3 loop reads CASSTGLAGGINEQFF. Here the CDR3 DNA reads TGTGCCAGCAGTACGGGACTAGCGGGAGGAATCAATGAGCAGTTCTTC.

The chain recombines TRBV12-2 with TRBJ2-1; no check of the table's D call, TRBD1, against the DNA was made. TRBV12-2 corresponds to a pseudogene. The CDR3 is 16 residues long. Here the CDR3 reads CASRSRGQELVNEQFF. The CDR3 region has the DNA TGTGCAAGTCGCTCGAGGGGACAGGAGCTAGTGAATGAGCAGTTCTTC.

CDR3 in DNA: TGTGCCAGCAGCCTCCGAACCGGGACTAGCGGGACAGATACGCAGTATTTT. Its translation is CASSLRTGTSGTDTQYF. This rearrangement joins TRBV11-1 to TRBJ2-3, with 12 bases that match TRBD2. The J segment lost 3 bases and the V segment lost 5 bases, leaving 9 bases of the junction unmatched. Germline values: CDR1 SGHAT, CDR2 FQDESV (reference sequence). The CDR3 runs 17 residues.

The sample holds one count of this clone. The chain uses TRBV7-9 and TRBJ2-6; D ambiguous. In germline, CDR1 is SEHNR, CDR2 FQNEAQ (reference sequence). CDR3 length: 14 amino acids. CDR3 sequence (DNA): TGTGTCGTGAGTGAAAGCTCTGGGGCCAACGTCCTGACTTTC. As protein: CVVSESSGANVLTF.

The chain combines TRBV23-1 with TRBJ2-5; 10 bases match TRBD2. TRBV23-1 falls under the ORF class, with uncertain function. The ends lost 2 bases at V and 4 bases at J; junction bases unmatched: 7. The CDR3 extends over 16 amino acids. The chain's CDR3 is CASSQRQREGRETQYF. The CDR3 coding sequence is TGCGCCAGCAGTCAAAGGCAGCGGGAGGGCCGAGAGACCCAGTACTTC.

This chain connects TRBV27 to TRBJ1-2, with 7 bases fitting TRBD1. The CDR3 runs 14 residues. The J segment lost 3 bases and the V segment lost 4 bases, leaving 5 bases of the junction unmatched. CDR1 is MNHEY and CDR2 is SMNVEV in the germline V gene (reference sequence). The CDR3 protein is CASSSAGTDYGYTF. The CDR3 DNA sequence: TGTGCCAGCAGTTCAGCCGGGACAGACTATGGCTACACCTTC.

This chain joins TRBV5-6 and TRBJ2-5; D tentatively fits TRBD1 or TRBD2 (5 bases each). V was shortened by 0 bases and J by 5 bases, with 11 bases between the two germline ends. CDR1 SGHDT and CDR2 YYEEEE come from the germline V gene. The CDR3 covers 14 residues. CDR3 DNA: TGTGCCAGCAGCTTGGAACGGGGCGGCGAGACCCAGTACTTC. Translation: CASSLERGGETQYF.

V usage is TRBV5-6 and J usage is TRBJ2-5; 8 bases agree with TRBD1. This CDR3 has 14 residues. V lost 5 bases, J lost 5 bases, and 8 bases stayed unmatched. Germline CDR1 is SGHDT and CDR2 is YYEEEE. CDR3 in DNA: TGTGCCAGCAGAAGGACAGGGACCAGGGAGACCCAGTACTTC. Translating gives CASRRTGTRETQYF.

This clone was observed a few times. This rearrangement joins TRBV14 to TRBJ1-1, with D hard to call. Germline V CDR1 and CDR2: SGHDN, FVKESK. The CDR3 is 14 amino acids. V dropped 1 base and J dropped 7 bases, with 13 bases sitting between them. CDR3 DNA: TGTGCCAGCAGCCAAGGCGGACTGGCCAATGAAGCTTTCTTT. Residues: CASSQGGLANEAFF.

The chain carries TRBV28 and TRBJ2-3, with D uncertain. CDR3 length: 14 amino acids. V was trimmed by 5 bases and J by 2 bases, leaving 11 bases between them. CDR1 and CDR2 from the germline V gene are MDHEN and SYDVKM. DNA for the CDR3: TGTGCCAGCAGTCTTCCCCACAACACAGATACGCAGTATTTT. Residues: CASSLPHNTDTQYF. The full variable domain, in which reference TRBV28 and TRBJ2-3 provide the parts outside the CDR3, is DVKVTQSSRYLVKRTGEKVFLECVQDMDHENMFWYRQDPGLGLRLIYFSYDVKMKEKGDIPEGYSVSREKKERFSLILESASTNQTSMYLCASSLPHNTDTQYFGPGTRLTVL.

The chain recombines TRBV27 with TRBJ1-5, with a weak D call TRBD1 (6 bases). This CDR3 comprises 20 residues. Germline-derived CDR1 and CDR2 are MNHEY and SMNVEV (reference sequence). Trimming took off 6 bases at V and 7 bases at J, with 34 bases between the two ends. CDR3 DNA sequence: TGTGCCAGCAGCCCGGTCACCGCCGGGACACGGACTGTTGCGAAACAGCCCCAGCATTTT. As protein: CASSPVTAGTRTVAKQPQHF.

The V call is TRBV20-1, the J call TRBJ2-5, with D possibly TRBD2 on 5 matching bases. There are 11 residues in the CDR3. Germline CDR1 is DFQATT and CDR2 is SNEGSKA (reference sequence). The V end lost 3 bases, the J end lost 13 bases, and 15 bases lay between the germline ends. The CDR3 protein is CSARQLAGMYF. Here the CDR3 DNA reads TGCAGTGCTAGGCAACTGGCCGGGATGTACTTC.

CDR3 residues: CASSYSGTRDEKLFF. The CDR3 DNA sequence: TGTGCCAGCAGTTACTCGGGGACCAGGGATGAAAAACTGTTTTTT. This rearrangement joins TRBV6-5 to TRBJ1-4; a possible D gene is TRBD1 (5 bases). The length of the CDR3 is 15 residues. V lost 0 bases, J lost 6 bases, and 11 bases lay in between. The germline V gene encodes CDR1 MNHEY and CDR2 SVGAGI.

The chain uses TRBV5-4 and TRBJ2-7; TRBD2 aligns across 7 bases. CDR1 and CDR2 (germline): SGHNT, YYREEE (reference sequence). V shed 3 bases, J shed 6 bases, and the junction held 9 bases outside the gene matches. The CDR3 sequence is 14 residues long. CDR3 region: CASSSPTPGGEQYF. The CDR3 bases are TGTGCCAGCAGCTCCCCGACCCCGGGAGGCGAGCAGTACTTC.

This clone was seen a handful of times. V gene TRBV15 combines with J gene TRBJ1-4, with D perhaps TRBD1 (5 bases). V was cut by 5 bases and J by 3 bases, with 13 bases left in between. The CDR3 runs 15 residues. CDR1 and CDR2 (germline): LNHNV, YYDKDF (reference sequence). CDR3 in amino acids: CATSLQRDANEKLFF. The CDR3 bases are TGTGCCACCAGCCTTCAGAGGGACGCTAATGAAAAACTGTTTTTT.